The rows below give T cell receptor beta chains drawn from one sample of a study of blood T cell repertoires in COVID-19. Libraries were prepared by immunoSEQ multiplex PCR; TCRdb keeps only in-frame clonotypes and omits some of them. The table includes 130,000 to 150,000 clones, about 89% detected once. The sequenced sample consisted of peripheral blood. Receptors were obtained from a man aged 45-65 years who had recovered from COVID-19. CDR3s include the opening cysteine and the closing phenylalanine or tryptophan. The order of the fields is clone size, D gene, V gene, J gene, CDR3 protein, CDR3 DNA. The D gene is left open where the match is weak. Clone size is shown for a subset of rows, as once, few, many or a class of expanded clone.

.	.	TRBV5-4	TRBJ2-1	CASSAGINNEQFF	TGTGCCAGCAGCGCCGGGATAAACAATGAGCAGTTCTTC
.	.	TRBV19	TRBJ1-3	CASSIGGFSGNTIYF	TGTGCCAGTAGTATAGGCGGATTCTCTGGAAACACCATATATTTT
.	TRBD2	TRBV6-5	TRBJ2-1	CASLSGGNTYNEQFF	TGTGCCAGCCTATCGGGGGGGAACACCTACAATGAGCAGTTCTTC
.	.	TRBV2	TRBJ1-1	CASSVQPGANTEAFF	TGTGCCAGCAGTGTACAGCCTGGGGCGAACACTGAAGCTTTCTTT
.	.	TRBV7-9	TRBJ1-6	CASRQNQGSPDSPLHF	TGTGCCAGCAGGCAAAACCAGGGGTCTCCGGATTCACCCCTCCACTTT
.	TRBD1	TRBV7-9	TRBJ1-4	CASSPRQGGGEKLFF	TGTGCCAGCAGCCCCCGACAGGGCGGCGGGGAAAAACTGTTTTTT
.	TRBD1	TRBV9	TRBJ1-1	CASSPIKGATEAFF	TGTGCCAGCAGCCCTATCAAGGGGGCCACTGAAGCTTTCTTT
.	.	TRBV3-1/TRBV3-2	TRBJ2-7	CASSLGRGQFYEQYF	TGTGCCAGCAGCCTCGGGAGGGGGCAATTTTACGAGCAGTACTTC
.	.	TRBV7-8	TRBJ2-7	CASSLMGASSYEQYF	TGTGCCAGCAGCCTTATGGGGGCGAGCTCCTACGAGCAGTACTTC
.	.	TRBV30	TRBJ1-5	CAWSPRGGQPQHF	TGTGCCTGGAGTCCCCGGGGTGGACAGCCCCAGCATTTT
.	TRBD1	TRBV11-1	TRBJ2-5	CASSSGQGGSETQYF	TGTGCCAGCAGCTCCGGACAGGGTGGGTCAGAGACCCAGTACTTC
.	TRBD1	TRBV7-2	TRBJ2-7	CASGTTGTGGYEQYF	TGTGCCAGCGGCACGACCGGGACAGGGGGCTACGAGCAGTACTTC
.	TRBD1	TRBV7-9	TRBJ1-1	CASSFGQGEAFF	TGTGCCAGCAGCTTTGGACAGGGGGAAGCTTTCTTT
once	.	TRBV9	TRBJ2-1	CASSVRESSYNEQFF	TGTGCCAGCAGCGTGAGAGAAAGCTCCTACAATGAGCAGTTCTTC
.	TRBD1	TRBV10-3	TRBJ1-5	CAISELHRGRGNSNQPQHF	TGTGCCATCAGTGAGTTGCACAGGGGTAGAGGGAATAGCAATCAGCCCCAGCATTTT
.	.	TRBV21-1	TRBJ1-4	CASSKVWTVNEKLFF	TGTGCCAGCAGCAAAGTATGGACAGTTAATGAAAAACTGTTTTTT
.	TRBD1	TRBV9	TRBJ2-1	CASSPRGGQGISEQFF	TGTGCCAGCAGCCCGAGAGGCGGACAGGGTATTAGTGAGCAGTTCTTC